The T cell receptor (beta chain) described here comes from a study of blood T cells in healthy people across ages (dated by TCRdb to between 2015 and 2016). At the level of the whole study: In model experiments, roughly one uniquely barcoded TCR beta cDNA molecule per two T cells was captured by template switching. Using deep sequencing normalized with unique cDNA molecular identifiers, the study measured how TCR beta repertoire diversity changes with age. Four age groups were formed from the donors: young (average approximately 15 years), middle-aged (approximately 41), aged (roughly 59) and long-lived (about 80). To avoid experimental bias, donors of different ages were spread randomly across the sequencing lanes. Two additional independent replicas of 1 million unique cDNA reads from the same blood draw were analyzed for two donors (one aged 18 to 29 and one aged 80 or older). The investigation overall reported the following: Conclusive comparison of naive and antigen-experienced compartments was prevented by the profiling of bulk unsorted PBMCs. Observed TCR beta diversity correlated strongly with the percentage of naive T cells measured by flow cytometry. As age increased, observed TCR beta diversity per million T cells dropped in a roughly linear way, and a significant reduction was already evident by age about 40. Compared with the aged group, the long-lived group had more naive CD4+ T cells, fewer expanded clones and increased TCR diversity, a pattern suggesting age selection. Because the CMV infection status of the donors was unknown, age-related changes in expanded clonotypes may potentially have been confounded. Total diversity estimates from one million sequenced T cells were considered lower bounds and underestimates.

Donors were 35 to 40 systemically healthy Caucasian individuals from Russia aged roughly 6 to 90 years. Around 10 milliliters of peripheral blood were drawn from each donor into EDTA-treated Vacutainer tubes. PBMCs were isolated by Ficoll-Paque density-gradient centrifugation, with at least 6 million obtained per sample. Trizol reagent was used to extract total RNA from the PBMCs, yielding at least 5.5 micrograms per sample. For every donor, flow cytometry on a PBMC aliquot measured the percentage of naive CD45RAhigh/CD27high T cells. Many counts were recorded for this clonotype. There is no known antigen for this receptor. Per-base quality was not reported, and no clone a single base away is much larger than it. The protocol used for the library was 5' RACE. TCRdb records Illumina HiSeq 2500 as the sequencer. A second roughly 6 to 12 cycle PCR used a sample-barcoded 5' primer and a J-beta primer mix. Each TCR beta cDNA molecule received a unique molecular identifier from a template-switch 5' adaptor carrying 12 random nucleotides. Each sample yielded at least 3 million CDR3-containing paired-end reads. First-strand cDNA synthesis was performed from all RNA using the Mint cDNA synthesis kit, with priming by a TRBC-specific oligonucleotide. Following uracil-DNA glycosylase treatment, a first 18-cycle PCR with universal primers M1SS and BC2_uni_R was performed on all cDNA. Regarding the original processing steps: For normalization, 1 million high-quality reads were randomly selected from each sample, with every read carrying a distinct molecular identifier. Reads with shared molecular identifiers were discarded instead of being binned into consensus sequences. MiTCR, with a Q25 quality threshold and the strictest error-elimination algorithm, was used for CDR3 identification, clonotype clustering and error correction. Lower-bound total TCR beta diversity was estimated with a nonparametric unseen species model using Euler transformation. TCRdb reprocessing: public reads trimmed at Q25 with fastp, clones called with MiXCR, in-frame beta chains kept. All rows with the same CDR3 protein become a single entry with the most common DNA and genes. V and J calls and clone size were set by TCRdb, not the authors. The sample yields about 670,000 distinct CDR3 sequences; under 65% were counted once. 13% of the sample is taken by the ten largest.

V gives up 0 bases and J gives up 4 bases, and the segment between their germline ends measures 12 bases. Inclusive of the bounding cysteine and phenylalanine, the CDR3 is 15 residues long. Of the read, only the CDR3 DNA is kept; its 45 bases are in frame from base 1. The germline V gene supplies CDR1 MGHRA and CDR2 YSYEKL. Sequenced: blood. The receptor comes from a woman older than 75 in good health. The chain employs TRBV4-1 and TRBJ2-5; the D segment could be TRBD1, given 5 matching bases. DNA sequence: TGCGCCAGCAGCCAAGAAGATTTAACAGGAGAGACCCAGTACTTC. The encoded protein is CASSQEDLTGETQYF.